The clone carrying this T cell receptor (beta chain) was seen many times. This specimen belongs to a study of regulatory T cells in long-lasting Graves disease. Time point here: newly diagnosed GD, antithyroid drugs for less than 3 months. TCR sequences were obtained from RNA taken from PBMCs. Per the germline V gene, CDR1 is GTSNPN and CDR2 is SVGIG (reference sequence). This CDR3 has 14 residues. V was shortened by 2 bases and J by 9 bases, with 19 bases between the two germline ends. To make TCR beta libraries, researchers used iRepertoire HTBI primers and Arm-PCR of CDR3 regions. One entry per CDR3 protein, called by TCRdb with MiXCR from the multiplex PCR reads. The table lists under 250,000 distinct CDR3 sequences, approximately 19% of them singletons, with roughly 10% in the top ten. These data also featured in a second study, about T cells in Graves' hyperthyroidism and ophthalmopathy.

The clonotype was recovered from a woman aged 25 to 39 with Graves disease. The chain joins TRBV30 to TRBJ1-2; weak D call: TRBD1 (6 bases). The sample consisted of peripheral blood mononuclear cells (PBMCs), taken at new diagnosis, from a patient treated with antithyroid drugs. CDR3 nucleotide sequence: TGTGCCTGGAGTACGACTGGGGGCGCAGCCAGCTACACCTTC. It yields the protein CAWSTTGGAASYTF.